Shown below are 5 T cell receptor beta chains from a single sample sequenced in a study of blood T cell repertoires in COVID-19. The table came from immunoSEQ multiplex PCR; TCRdb's copy has only in-frame clones and leaves some out. The data show approximately 290,000 clones, with about four fifths seen just once and about a sixth held by the top ten. Sequencing was carried out using peripheral blood. These TCRs come from a person aged 65-85 years with COVID-19, enrolled during active disease.

Here the CDR3 DNA reads TGCGCCAGCAGCCAGAACAGGGTGGCCGAGCAGTACTTC. Amino acid sequence: CASSQNRVAEQYF. This sequence joins TRBV4-3 and TRBJ2-7; maybe TRBD1 (6 bases). The V end lost 3 bases, the J end lost 6 bases, and 12 bases lay between the germline ends. The CDR3 loop spans 13 amino acids. Germline V CDR1 and CDR2: LGHNA, YSLEER.

This clone was seen a handful of times. The CDR3 DNA sequence: TGTGCCAGCAGCTTCTGGCAGTATCCTGGCTACACCTTC. It is translated as CASSFWQYPGYTF. J is TRBJ1-2 and V is TRBV5-4; D gene uncertain. This CDR3 is built from 13 residues. Deletions cut 2 bases from V and 7 bases from J, with 12 bases between. Germline assignment: CDR1 SGHNT and CDR2 YYREEE (reference sequence).

The chain employs TRBV21-1 and TRBJ1-2; TRBD1 reflects the table's D call only, with no check against the DNA. TRBV21-1 is a recognized pseudogene. The CDR3 runs to 18 residues. This CDR3 reads CASSRRWRQGAGCYGYTF. CDR3 coding DNA: TGTGCCAGCAGCAGACGTTGGAGACAGGGGGCCGGTTGTTATGGCTACACCTTC.

V gene TRBV19 combines with J gene TRBJ2-2; TRBD2 agrees at 8 bases. Per the germline V gene, CDR1 is LNHDA and CDR2 is SQIVND (reference sequence). J was trimmed by 12 bases and V by 2 bases; bases with no gene match: 11. This CDR3 region has 15 residues. The CDR3 region has the DNA TGTGCCAGTAGTATATTGGCGGGGGGCCCGCAAAAGCTGTTTTTT. Its protein product is CASSILAGGPQKLFF.

The chain combines TRBV5-3 with TRBJ2-7; D is unresolved. TRBV5-3 falls under the ORF class, with uncertain function. This CDR3 contains 15 residues. Deletions cut 1 base from V and 6 bases from J, with 17 bases between. The CDR3 here is CARSLYGRPPLEQYF. The CDR3 DNA follows: TGTGCCAGAAGCTTGTATGGGCGCCCCCCCCTCGAGCAGTACTTC.